This T cell receptor beta chain is from a study of blood T cell repertoires in COVID-19. Original data processing: Reference gene primers were amplified, and this amplification served to estimate nucleated cell counts. TCRdb's table, derived via immunoSEQ multiplex PCR, lists solely in-frame clones and lacks some. D and trimming were read from the DNA, whereas the V and J calls and clone size are those reported in that table. The sample lists about 250,000 clones, 83% occurring once. CDR3 length: 12 residues. V shed 0 bases and J shed 11 bases, with 10 bases lying between them. Exposed enrollees encountered a COVID-19 case at some point within 2 weeks before study entry.

The sequenced sample was PBMCs or T cells enriched from blood (not recorded which). The V and J genes are TRBV12-3 or TRBV12-4 and TRBJ1-1, with D unresolved. The TCR sequence derives from a woman in her forties who had been exposed to COVID-19. The CDR3 DNA reads as TGTGCCAGCAGTTTAGCGAAGAATGAGGCTTTCTTT. Amino acid sequence: CASSLAKNEAFF.